The 18 T cell receptor beta chains given below trace back to one sample, sequenced in a study of technical replicates of blood from a handful of donors. TCRdb's table, derived via immunoSEQ multiplex PCR, lists solely in-frame clones and lacks some. The table has tens of thousands of clones, around nine tenths seen once. The sample comprised T cells isolated from PBMCs. All receptors derive from a human donor in good health.

The chain recombines TRBV6-5 with TRBJ1-3, with D possibly matching TRBD1 (5 bases). CDR3 length equals 12 residues. Trimming took 6 bases from V and 4 from J, leaving 7 bases between them. Germline loops: CDR1 MNHEY, CDR2 SVGAGI. The CDR3 here is CASSRTGNTIYF. CDR3 sequence (DNA): TGTGCCAGCAGCCGGACAGGAAACACCATATATTTT.

This chain links TRBV11-2 with TRBJ2-7; 8 bases line up with TRBD1. Trimming removed 1 base from V and 7 bases from J; junction bases left unmatched: 12. The CDR3 contains 16 residues. The germline V gene has CDR1 SGHAT and CDR2 FQNNGV. This CDR3 reads CASSLVGQGAGREQYF. CDR3 in DNA: TGTGCCAGCAGCTTAGTCGGCCAGGGGGCAGGAAGGGAGCAGTACTTC. The full variable domain, rest sourced from reference TRBV11-2 and TRBJ2-7, is EAGVAQSPRYKIIEKRQSVAFWCNPISGHATLYWYQQILGQGPKLLIQFQNNGVVDDSQLPKDRFSAERLKGVDSTLKIQPAKLEDSAVYLCASSLVGQGAGREQYFGPGTRLTVT.

V is TRBV11-2 and J is TRBJ1-2, with 7 nucleotides matching TRBD1. With V trimmed by 4 bases and J by 5 bases, 10 bases remained unmatched. Germline-derived CDR1 and CDR2 are SGHAT and FQNNGV. This CDR3 spans 15 amino acids. The CDR3: CASSSVAGQSYGYTF. The CDR3, as DNA: TGTGCCAGCAGCTCCGTAGCGGGACAGAGTTATGGCTACACCTTC.

The chain couples TRBV2 to TRBJ2-1; D is possibly TRBD1 (6 bases). V lost 5 bases and J lost 5, with 13 bases in between. The CDR3 sequence is 14 residues long. The germline V gene has CDR1 SNHLY and CDR2 FYNNEI. In nucleotides, the CDR3 is TGTGCCAGCAGTCACCATACAGGGAACAATGAGCAGTTCTTC. This gives the protein CASSHHTGNNEQFF.

The chain employs TRBV7-3 and TRBJ2-4; 8 bases agree with TRBD2. V gave up 5 bases and J gave up 1 base; unmatched junction bases: 4. The CDR3 extends over 15 amino acids. In germline, CDR1 is SGHTA, CDR2 FQGTGA. CDR3 bases: TGTGCCAGCAGCCCCGGGGGGGCGGCCAAAAACATTCAGTACTTC. Its translation: CASSPGGAAKNIQYF.

This sequence joins TRBV14 and TRBJ2-3; 9 bases are shared with TRBD2. Germline trimming cut 1 base from V and 4 bases from J; bases unmatched to any gene: 15. CDR3 size: 19 residues. Looked up from germline, CDR1 is SGHDN and CDR2 is FVKESK. CDR3 coding DNA: TGTGCCAGCAGCCAAGGAACCCAGTATAGCGGGAGTTTCGCAGATACGCAGTATTTT. It translates to CASSQGTQYSGSFADTQYF. The variable domain in full, completed from reference TRBV14 and TRBJ2-3, reads EAGVTQFPSHSVIEKGQTVTLRCDPISGHDNLYWYRRVMGKEIKFLLHFVKESKQDESGMPNNRFLAERTGGTYSTLKVQPAELEDSGVYFCASSQGTQYSGSFADTQYFGPGTRLTVL.

The V gene is TRBV2, the J gene TRBJ2-5; TRBD2 is a possible D gene (5 bases). Germline CDR1 SNHLY, CDR2 FYNNEI. The CDR3 consists of 12 residues. The germline V and J ends were trimmed by 7 bases and 12 bases, with 18 bases remaining between them. This CDR3 is CASTYEGIDKYF. In DNA, the CDR3 is TGTGCCAGCACGTATGAGGGTATCGATAAGTACTTC.

The V call is TRBV5-1, the J call TRBJ2-1; D is perhaps TRBD1 (5 bases). Trimming pared 0 bases from V and 8 bases from J, leaving 27 bases between. The CDR3 runs 19 residues. CDR1 is SGHRS, CDR2 YFSETQ, per germline. CDR3 in amino acids: CASSLGQGKEVAVVYEQFF. The CDR3 nucleotides read TGCGCCAGCAGCTTGGGGCAGGGAAAGGAAGTGGCTGTGGTCTATGAGCAGTTCTTC.

This clone has a handful of counts. The rearrangement uses TRBV7-9 and TRBJ2-1; 9 bases line up with TRBD1. The V segment lost 4 bases and the J segment 2 bases; nucleotides outside the gene matches: 6. The CDR3 has 16 amino acids. From germline, CDR1 is SEHNR and CDR2 FQNEAQ (reference sequence). The CDR3: CASSWRGQGPYNEQFF. The CDR3 coding sequence is TGTGCCAGCAGCTGGAGAGGACAGGGGCCCTACAATGAGCAGTTCTTC.

This clone was observed a single time. The junction differs from germline at one of its ends, possibly a read error. This sequence joins TRBV7-7 and TRBJ1-1; the D is unclear. Germline CDR1 and CDR2: SSHAT and FNYEAQ (reference sequence). The CDR3 loop spans 16 amino acids. The CDR3 loop is CASSLELWTVNTEAFF. CDR3 sequence (DNA): TGTGCTAGCAGCTTAGAATTATGGACTGTGAACACTGAAGCTTTCTTT. Full variable domain (outside the CDR3, taken from reference TRBV7-7 and TRBJ1-1): GAGVSQSPRYKVTKRGQDVTLRCDPISSHATLYWYQQALGQGPEFLTYFNYEAQPDKSGLPSDRFSAERPEGSISTLTIQRTEQRDSAMYRCASSLELWTVNTEAFFGQGTRLTVV.

The chain employs TRBV28 and TRBJ2-6; 7 nucleotides line up with TRBD1. Germline values: CDR1 MDHEN, CDR2 SYDVKM. Unmatched junction bases numbered 14, after V lost 4 bases and J lost 2 bases. CDR3 length: 19 residues. The CDR3 region is CASSSPRHNQGAGANVLTF. The CDR3 bases are TGTGCCAGCAGTTCCCCTCGTCATAACCAGGGGGCTGGGGCCAACGTCCTGACTTTC. Full variable domain (remainder filled in from reference TRBV28 and TRBJ2-6): DVKVTQSSRYLVKRTGEKVFLECVQDMDHENMFWYRQDPGLGLRLIYFSYDVKMKEKGDIPEGYSVSREKKERFSLILESASTNQTSMYLCASSSPRHNQGAGANVLTFGAGSRLTVL.

The rearrangement links TRBV15 to TRBJ2-2; TRBD2 aligns across 11 bases. The germline V gene has CDR1 LNHNV and CDR2 YYDKDF (reference sequence). The V segment lost 4 bases and the J segment 3 bases; nucleotides outside the gene matches: 7. The CDR3 has 17 amino acids. The CDR3 loop is CATSMVIAGGHTGELFF. CDR3 DNA sequence: TGTGCCACCAGCATGGTAATAGCGGGGGGGCACACCGGGGAGCTGTTTTTT.

This chain links TRBV29-1 with TRBJ2-1, with a possible D match to TRBD2 (7 bases). Germline V lookup: CDR1 SQVTM, CDR2 ANQGSEA. V was trimmed by 8 bases and J by 2 bases, leaving 19 bases between them. The CDR3 has 15 residues. The CDR3 here is CSLWGGAPPYNEQFF. The CDR3 coding sequence is TGCAGCCTCTGGGGGGGGGCCCCCCCCTACAATGAGCAGTTCTTC.

The sample holds one count of this clone. V and J are TRBV13 and TRBJ2-5, with TRBD1 as a possible D gene (6 bases). V shed 5 bases and J shed 0 bases, with 13 bases lying between them. Germline CDR1 reads PRHDT; CDR2 reads FYEKMQ (reference sequence). This CDR3 has 15 amino acids. Written as DNA, the CDR3 is TGTGCCAGCAGCATTACAGGGAGAAACCAAGAGACCCAGTACTTC. Protein: CASSITGRNQETQYF.

The chain joins TRBV19 to TRBJ2-1, with D possibly TRBD1 on 5 matching bases. The CDR3 runs 12 residues. Trimming pared 3 bases from V and 8 bases from J, leaving 8 bases between. Germline CDR1 LNHDA, CDR2 SQIVND (reference sequence). CDR3 sequence (DNA): TGTGCCAGTAGTATGTGGGGCGATGAGCAGTTCTTC. Its protein is CASSMWGDEQFF.

V gene TRBV7-7 combines with J gene TRBJ2-5; D is undetermined. The germline CDR1 and CDR2 sequences are SSHAT and FNYEAQ (reference sequence). V was pared by 5 bases and J by 2 bases, with 12 bases between. This CDR3 has 14 amino acids. The CDR3: CASSPLGLQETQYF. The CDR3 DNA sequence: TGTGCCAGCAGCCCCTTGGGCTTACAAGAGACCCAGTACTTC.

The rearrangement uses TRBV6-5 and TRBJ1-5; 8 bases agree with TRBD1. The CDR3 is 13 residues long. In germline, CDR1 is MNHEY, CDR2 SVGAGI. Trimming at V came to 10 bases and at J to 1 base, leaving 3 bases not matched to a gene. The CDR3 nucleotides are TGTGCCATCGGACAGGGAAGCAATCAGCCCCAGCATTTT. This sequence encodes CAIGQGSNQPQHF.

The chain has TRBV5-6 and TRBJ2-3; D perhaps matches TRBD1 (5 bases). Germline CDR1 is SGHDT and CDR2 is YYEEEE. The CDR3 is 17 amino acids. V was trimmed by 0 bases and J by 2 bases, leaving 16 bases between them. The CDR3: CASSLVAGMGYTDTQYF. The CDR3, as DNA: TGTGCCAGCAGCTTGGTTGCAGGGATGGGATACACAGATACGCAGTATTTT.